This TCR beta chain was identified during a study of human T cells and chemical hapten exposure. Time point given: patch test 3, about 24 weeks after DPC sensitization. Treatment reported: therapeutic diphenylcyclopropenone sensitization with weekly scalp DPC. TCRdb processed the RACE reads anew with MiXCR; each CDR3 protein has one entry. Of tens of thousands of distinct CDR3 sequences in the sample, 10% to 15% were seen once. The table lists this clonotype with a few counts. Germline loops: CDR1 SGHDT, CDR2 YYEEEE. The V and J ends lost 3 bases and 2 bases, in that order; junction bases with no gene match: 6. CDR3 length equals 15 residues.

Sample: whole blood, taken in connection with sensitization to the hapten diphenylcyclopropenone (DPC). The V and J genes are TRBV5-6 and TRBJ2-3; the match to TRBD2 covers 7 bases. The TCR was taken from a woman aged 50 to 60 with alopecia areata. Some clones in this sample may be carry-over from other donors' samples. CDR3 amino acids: CASSSGLRFTDTQYF. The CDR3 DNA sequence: TGTGCCAGCAGCTCGGGACTACGCTTCACAGATACGCAGTATTTT. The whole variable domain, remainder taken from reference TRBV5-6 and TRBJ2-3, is DAGVTQSPTHLIKTRGQQVTLRCSPKSGHDTVSWYQQALGQGPQFIFQYYEEEERQRGNFPDRFSGHQFPNYSSELNVNALLLGDSALYLCASSSGLRFTDTQYFGPGTRLTVL.